This T cell receptor (beta chain) was recovered during a study of blood T cell repertoires in COVID-19. With 5 bases removed from V and 3 bases from J, the gap between germline ends came to 14 bases. From germline, CDR1 is KGHSH and CDR2 LQKENI. The CDR3 extends over 14 amino acids. TCRdb's copy holds only in-frame clones and misses some; the assay was immunoSEQ multiplex PCR. The repertoire holds some 130,000 clones, with roughly 79% as singletons. The receptor comes from a human donor in a cohort sampled during active COVID-19. Input material: peripheral blood. The chain joins TRBV18 to TRBJ2-7; D possibly corresponds to TRBD1 (5 bases). The CDR3 protein is CASSSSTEYYEQYF. For the CDR3, the DNA is TGTGCCAGCTCATCTTCGACAGAATACTACGAGCAGTACTTC.